A single sample is the source of the 25 T cell receptor beta chains below, sequenced in a study of shared clonotypes between healthy human individuals. Profiled with immunoSEQ multiplex PCR; TCRdb holds only in-frame clones, not every one. The data hold about 2.4 million clones, with around 94% observed a single time. The sequencing input was naive CD4+ T cells sorted from blood. As for subset: CD45RA+ positively selected. The receptor source for this set is a man younger than 30 in good health.

This sequence joins TRBV28 and TRBJ1-1, with D possibly TRBD1 on 5 matching bases. Germline V lookup: CDR1 MDHEN, CDR2 SYDVKM. This CDR3 comprises 17 residues. V lost 4 bases and J 0 bases, leaving 18 bases between the germline ends. As DNA, the CDR3 is TGTGCCAGCAGTTATGCAACGCGGGGGGGAATGAACACTGAAGCTTTCTTT. This sequence encodes CASSYATRGGMNTEAFF.

The chain joins TRBV28 to TRBJ1-2, with TRBD1 identical over 7 bases. This CDR3 region has 14 residues. Germline-derived CDR1 and CDR2 are MDHEN and SYDVKM. V trimming: 5 bases; J trimming: 7 bases; junction bases outside the gene matches: 10. CDR3 nucleotides: TGTGCCAGCAGTCCGCAACCCCGGGACAGTGGCTACACCTTC. It codes for CASSPQPRDSGYTF.

The V and J genes are TRBV18 and TRBJ1-3; D not resolved. The germline gives CDR1 KGHSH, CDR2 LQKENI. CDR3 length: 18 amino acids. Trimming left V 0 bases short and J 0 bases short, with 15 bases between. Written as DNA, the CDR3 is TGTGCCAGCTCACCACCGGGAGGGCAGCGAATCTCTGGAAACACCATATATTTT. Translating gives CASSPPGGQRISGNTIYF.

This sequence joins TRBV6-1 and TRBJ1-5; D uncertain. CDR3 length: 13 residues. V lost 5 bases to trimming and J lost 0 bases, with 5 bases between them. Germline V gene data show CDR1 as MNHNS and CDR2 as SASEGT. The CDR3 DNA reads TGTGCCAGCAGTCTTCATAGCAATCAGCCCCAGCATTTT. Its protein is CASSLHSNQPQHF.

This chain links TRBV2 with TRBJ2-7; D gene unclear. The CDR3 loop spans 14 amino acids. The germline V gene encodes CDR1 SNHLY and CDR2 FYNNEI. V gave up 4 bases and J gave up 2 bases, with 12 bases separating them. The CDR3 protein is CASSADTSTYEQYF. CDR3 DNA sequence: TGTGCCAGCAGTGCCGACACGTCTACCTACGAGCAGTACTTC.

This rearrangement joins TRBV2 to TRBJ1-2; TRBD1 matches at 9 bases. The trim removed 6 bases at V and 4 bases at J, leaving 9 bases unmatched. CDR1 SNHLY and CDR2 FYNNEI come from the germline V gene. The CDR3 extends over 15 amino acids. The CDR3 region is CASSLPGQGTYGYTF. The CDR3 DNA sequence: TGTGCCAGCAGCCTCCCGGGACAGGGAACCTATGGCTACACCTTC. The entire variable domain, with the rest obtained from reference TRBV2 and TRBJ1-2, is as follows: EPEVTQTPSHQVTQMGQEVILRCVPISNHLYFYWYRQILGQKVEFLVSFYNNEISEKSEIFDDQFSVERPDGSNFTLKIRSTKLEDSAMYFCASSLPGQGTYGYTFGSGTRLTVV.

The V gene is TRBV11-2, the J gene TRBJ1-2; D call uncertain. The CDR3 loop spans 11 amino acids. V was pared by 3 bases and J by 8 bases, with 7 bases between. Germline V CDR1 and CDR2: SGHAT, FQNNGV. Here the CDR3 reads CASSLTGGYTF. The CDR3 bases are TGTGCCAGCAGCTTGACGGGGGGCTACACCTTC.

This chain joins TRBV6-6 and TRBJ1-2; 8 bases agree with TRBD1. Germline CDR1 is MNHNY and CDR2 is SVGAGI (reference sequence). The junction had 7 bases not matched to a gene; V was cut back by 6 bases and J by 7 bases. This CDR3 region has 13 residues. The CDR3 spells CASRDQGAGGYTF. The CDR3 bases are TGTGCCAGCAGGGACCAGGGGGCGGGTGGCTACACCTTC.

This clone was detected a few times. The germline gene is not matched at one end of the junction; a read error may be the cause. The chain couples TRBV7-7 to TRBJ2-5; tentatively, D is TRBD1 (5 bases). CDR3 length: 13 amino acids. CDR1 SSHAT and CDR2 FNYEAQ come from the germline V gene (reference sequence). CDR3 residues: CASSLQAQETQYF. CDR3 sequence (DNA): TGTGCTAGCAGCTTACAGGCCCAAGAGACCCAGTACTTC. Looking up the rest from reference TRBV7-7 and TRBJ2-5 gives the full variable domain: GAGVSQSPRYKVTKRGQDVTLRCDPISSHATLYWYQQALGQGPEFLTYFNYEAQPDKSGLPSDRFSAERPEGSISTLTIQRTEQRDSAMYRCASSLQAQETQYFGPGTRLLVL.

A note on this clone: Other nucleotide sequences in the sample specify the same CDR3. This chain joins TRBV5-1 and TRBJ2-7; 9 nucleotides align to TRBD1. Germline CDR1 is SGHRS and CDR2 is YFSETQ. This CDR3 is 15 amino acids long. The V gene end was trimmed by 0 bases and the J gene end by 2 bases; junction bases not matched to a gene: 3. CDR3 in DNA: TGCGCCAGCAGCTTGGGACAGGGGGGAACCTACGAGCAGTACTTC. Its translation is CASSLGQGGTYEQYF.

The chain recombines TRBV7-6 with TRBJ1-1; unclear D gene. This CDR3 spans 17 amino acids. The ends were cut back, 4 bases at V and 2 bases at J, with 20 bases in the middle. Looked up from germline, CDR1 is SGHVS and CDR2 is FNYEAQ. Here the CDR3 reads CASSSGGVMYLNTEAFF. The CDR3 DNA follows: TGTGCCAGCAGCTCGGGCGGGGTTATGTACTTAAACACTGAAGCTTTCTTT.

This clone was recorded only once. The chain is built from TRBV6-1 and TRBJ1-2, with D perhaps matching TRBD1 (6 bases). Between the trimmed V and J ends, which lost 5 bases and 4 bases, there was a span of 14 bases. The CDR3 is made up of 14 amino acids. In germline, CDR1 is MNHNS, CDR2 SASEGT. Here the CDR3 DNA reads TGTGCCAGCAGTTATTTGGGACAAGGCTATGGCTACACCTTC. It encodes CASSYLGQGYGYTF.

This clone has just a few counts. The gene calls are TRBV7-9 and TRBJ1-1; 8 bases align to TRBD1. CDR3 length equals 15 residues. J gave up 0 bases and V 4 bases, and 4 bases lay outside the gene matches. Germline CDR1 and CDR2: SEHNR and FQNEAQ (reference sequence). The CDR3 reads CASSSMDRVNTEAFF. CDR3 nucleotides: TGTGCCAGCAGCTCCATGGACAGGGTGAACACTGAAGCTTTCTTT.

The chain employs TRBV9 and TRBJ2-3, with 8 bases matching TRBD2. After removal of 3 bases from V and 8 bases from J, the junction contained 5 bases not matched to a gene. CDR1 and CDR2 (germline): SGDLS, YYNGEE. This CDR3 has 13 amino acids. CDR3 region: CASSDGLAATQYF. In DNA form, the CDR3 reads TGTGCCAGCAGCGACGGACTAGCTGCTACGCAGTATTTT. Filled out from reference TRBV9 and TRBJ2-3, the complete variable domain reads DSGVTQTPKHLITATGQRVTLRCSPRSGDLSVYWYQQSLDQGLQFLIQYYNGEERAKGNILERFSAQQFPDLHSELNLSSLELGDSALYFCASSDGLAATQYFGPGTRLTVL.

The chain combines TRBV11-2 with TRBJ1-2, with a possible D match to TRBD1 (6 bases). CDR1 and CDR2 from the germline V gene are SGHAT and FQNNGV. The CDR3 is 14 amino acids. V shed 5 bases and J shed 2 bases, with 12 bases lying between them. The CDR3 DNA sequence: TGTGCCAGCAGCAAGGGACACCCGAACTATGGCTACACCTTC. The encoded protein is CASSKGHPNYGYTF.

The chain uses TRBV18 and TRBJ2-3; 8 bases align to TRBD2. With V trimmed by 8 bases and J by 1 base, 5 bases remained unmatched. CDR1 is KGHSH and CDR2 is LQKENI in the germline V gene. This CDR3 is built from 14 residues. This chain's CDR3 is CASASGGGTDTQYF. Here the CDR3 DNA reads TGTGCCAGCGCCAGCGGGGGCGGCACAGATACGCAGTATTTT.

The chain couples TRBV7-8 to TRBJ2-7; D gene unclear. Trimming stripped 3 bases from V and 1 base from J, with 13 bases between. Germline V gene data show CDR1 as SGHVS and CDR2 as FQNEAQ. The CDR3 contains 15 residues. Here the CDR3 reads CASSFAALRSYEQYF. CDR3 nucleotide sequence: TGTGCCAGCAGCTTCGCAGCCCTCCGATCCTACGAGCAGTACTTC.

This clone was seen a single time. Written as DNA, the CDR3 is TGTGCCAGCACTCCGGGGGACAGGGACGACGAGCAGTACTTC. Its translation: CASTPGDRDDEQYF. This chain connects TRBV6-6 to TRBJ2-7, with 9 bases aligning to TRBD1. This CDR3 spans 14 amino acids. Germline V gene lookup returns CDR1 MNHNY and CDR2 SVGAGI (reference sequence). V lost 7 bases and J lost 5; bases outside the gene matches: 9.

The rearrangement links TRBV29-1 to TRBJ1-2; 11 nucleotides align to TRBD1. The CDR3 spans 14 residues. The ends lost 4 bases at V and 3 bases at J; junction bases unmatched: 4. Germline CDR1 SQVTM, CDR2 ANQGSEA. CDR3 nucleotides: TGCAGCGTTGCCCCGGGACAGGGGGACTATGGCTACACCTTC. It yields the protein CSVAPGQGDYGYTF. Full variable domain (remainder filled in from reference TRBV29-1 and TRBJ1-2): SAVISQKPSRDICQRGTSLTIQCQVDSQVTMMFWYRQQPGQSLTLIATANQGSEATYESGFVIDKFPISRPNLTFSTLTVSNMSPEDSSIYLCSVAPGQGDYGYTFGSGTRLTVV.

The CDR3 DNA sequence: TGTGCCAGCTCACCACCGTCATACAGGGGGGGTGAGCAGTTCTTC. It is translated as CASSPPSYRGGEQFF. J is TRBJ2-1 and V is TRBV18, with D perhaps TRBD1 (8 bases). The V gene lost 0 bases and the J gene lost 9 bases, with 15 bases spanning the gap. CDR3 length: 15 residues. Germline loops: CDR1 KGHSH, CDR2 LQKENI.

The V and J genes are TRBV5-4 and TRBJ1-1; D is unclear. The CDR3 is 14 residues long. The V and J ends lost 0 bases and 6 bases respectively, with 12 bases between them. The V gene's germline CDR1 is SGHNT and CDR2 YYREEE (reference sequence). This CDR3 reads CASSLGSVRSEAFF. CDR3 sequence (DNA): TGTGCCAGCAGCTTGGGTTCAGTCCGGTCTGAAGCTTTCTTT.

The genes are TRBV15 and TRBJ2-7; D is perhaps TRBD1 (5 bases). The CDR3 loop spans 15 amino acids. Between the trimmed V and J ends, which lost 0 bases and 1 base, there was a span of 10 bases. Germline V gene sequence: CDR1 LNHNV, CDR2 YYDKDF (reference sequence). DNA for the CDR3: TGTGCCACCAGCAGAGATAACGCAGGGTCCTACGAGCAGTACTTC. It encodes CATSRDNAGSYEQYF.

The chain couples TRBV2 to TRBJ2-3, with 9 bases lining up with TRBD2. The V and J ends lost 4 bases and 3 bases, in that order; junction bases with no gene match: 8. Germline V lookup: CDR1 SNHLY, CDR2 FYNNEI. This CDR3 spans 16 amino acids. DNA of the CDR3: TGTGCCAGCAGTGTGTCAGCGGGAGGCCCTACAGATACGCAGTATTTT. Translating it yields CASSVSAGGPTDTQYF.

The chain carries TRBV2 and TRBJ1-2; a possible D gene is TRBD1 (6 bases). With 7 bases removed from V and 2 bases from J, the gap between germline ends came to 17 bases. From germline, CDR1 is SNHLY and CDR2 FYNNEI. This CDR3 has 15 residues. The CDR3 is CASKNRENINYGYTF. CDR3 DNA sequence: TGTGCCAGCAAAAACAGGGAGAATATCAACTATGGCTACACCTTC.

This clone has just one count. This rearrangement joins TRBV6-5 to TRBJ2-2; maybe TRBD1 (6 bases). The germline CDR1 and CDR2 sequences are MNHEY and SVGAGI. Trimming removed 4 bases at V and 4 bases at J, with 13 bases between. There are 15 residues in the CDR3. DNA for the CDR3: TGTGCCAGCAGTTTCTCCCAGGGGTTCACCGGGGAGCTGTTTTTT. Protein: CASSFSQGFTGELFF.